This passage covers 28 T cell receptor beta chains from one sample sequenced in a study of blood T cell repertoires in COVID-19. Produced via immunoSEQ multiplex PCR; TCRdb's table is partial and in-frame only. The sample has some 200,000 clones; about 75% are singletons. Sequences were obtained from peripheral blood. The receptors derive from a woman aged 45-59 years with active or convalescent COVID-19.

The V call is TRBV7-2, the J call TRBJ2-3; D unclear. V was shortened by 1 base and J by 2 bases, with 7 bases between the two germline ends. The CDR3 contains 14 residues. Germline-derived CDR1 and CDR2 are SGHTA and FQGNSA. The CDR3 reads CASSLGDSTDTQYF. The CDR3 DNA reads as TGTGCCAGCAGCTTAGGTGACTCCACAGATACGCAGTATTTT.

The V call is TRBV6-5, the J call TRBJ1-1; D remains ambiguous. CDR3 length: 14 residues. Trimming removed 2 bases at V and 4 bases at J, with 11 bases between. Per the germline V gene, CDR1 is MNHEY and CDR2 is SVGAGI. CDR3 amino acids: CASSYEGLATEAFF. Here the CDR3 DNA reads TGTGCCAGCAGTTACGAGGGATTAGCCACTGAAGCTTTCTTT.

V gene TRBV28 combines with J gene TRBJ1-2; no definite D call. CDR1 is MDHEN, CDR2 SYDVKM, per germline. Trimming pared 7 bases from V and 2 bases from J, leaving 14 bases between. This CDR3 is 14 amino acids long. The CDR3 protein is CASTPPETNYGYTF. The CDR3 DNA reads TGTGCCAGCACCCCACCCGAGACAAACTATGGCTACACCTTC.

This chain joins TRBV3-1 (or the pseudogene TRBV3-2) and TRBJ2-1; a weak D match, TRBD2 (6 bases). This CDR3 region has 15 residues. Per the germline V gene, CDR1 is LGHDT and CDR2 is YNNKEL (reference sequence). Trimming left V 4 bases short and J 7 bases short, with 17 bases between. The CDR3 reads CASSPPTRSRNEQFF. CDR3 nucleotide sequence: TGTGCCAGCAGCCCTCCGACTAGGTCCAGGAATGAGCAGTTCTTC.

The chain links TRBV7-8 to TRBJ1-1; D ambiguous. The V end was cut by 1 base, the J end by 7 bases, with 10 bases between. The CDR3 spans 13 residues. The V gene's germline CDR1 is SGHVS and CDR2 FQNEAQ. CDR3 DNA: TGTGCCAGCAGCTTAGAGCGGGGTGGTGAAGCTTTCTTT. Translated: CASSLERGGEAFF.

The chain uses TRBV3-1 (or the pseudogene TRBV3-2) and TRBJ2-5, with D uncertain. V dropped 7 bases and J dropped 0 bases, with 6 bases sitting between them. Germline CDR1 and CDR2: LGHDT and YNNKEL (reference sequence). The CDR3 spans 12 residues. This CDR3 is CASILYQETQYF. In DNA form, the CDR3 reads TGTGCCAGCATCCTGTACCAAGAGACCCAGTACTTC.

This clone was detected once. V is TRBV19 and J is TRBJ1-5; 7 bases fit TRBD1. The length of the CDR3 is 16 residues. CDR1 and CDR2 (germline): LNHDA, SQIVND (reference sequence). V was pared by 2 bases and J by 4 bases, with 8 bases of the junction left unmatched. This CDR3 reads CASSISQGVRNQPQHF. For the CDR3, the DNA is TGTGCCAGTAGTATATCGCAGGGGGTTCGAAATCAGCCCCAGCATTTT.

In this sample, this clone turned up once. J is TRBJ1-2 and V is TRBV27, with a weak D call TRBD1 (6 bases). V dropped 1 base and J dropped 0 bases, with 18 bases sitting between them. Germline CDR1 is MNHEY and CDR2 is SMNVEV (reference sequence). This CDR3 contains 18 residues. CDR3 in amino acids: CASSLLGSDRDTNYGYTF. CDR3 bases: TGTGCCAGCAGTTTATTGGGTTCGGACAGAGATACTAACTATGGCTACACCTTC.

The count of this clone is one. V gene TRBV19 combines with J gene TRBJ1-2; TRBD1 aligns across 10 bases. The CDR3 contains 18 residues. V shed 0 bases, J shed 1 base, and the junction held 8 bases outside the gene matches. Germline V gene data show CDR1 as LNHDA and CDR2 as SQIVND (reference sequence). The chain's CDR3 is CASSIEVGQGPLNYGYTF. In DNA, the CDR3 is TGTGCCAGTAGTATAGAAGTGGGACAGGGGCCACTTAACTATGGCTACACCTTC.

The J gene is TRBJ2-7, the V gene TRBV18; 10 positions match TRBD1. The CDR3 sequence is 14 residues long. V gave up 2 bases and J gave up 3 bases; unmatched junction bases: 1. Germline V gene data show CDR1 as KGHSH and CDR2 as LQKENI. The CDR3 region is CASSPGTGDYEQYF. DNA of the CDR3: TGTGCCAGCTCACCAGGGACAGGGGACTACGAGCAGTACTTC.

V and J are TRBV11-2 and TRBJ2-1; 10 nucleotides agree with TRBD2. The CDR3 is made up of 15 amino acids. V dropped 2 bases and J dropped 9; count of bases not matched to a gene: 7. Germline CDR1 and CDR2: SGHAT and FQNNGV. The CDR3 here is CASSLSTSGFGEQFF. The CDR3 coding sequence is TGTGCCAGCAGCTTATCGACTAGCGGGTTTGGTGAGCAGTTCTTC. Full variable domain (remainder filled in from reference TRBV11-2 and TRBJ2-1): EAGVAQSPRYKIIEKRQSVAFWCNPISGHATLYWYQQILGQGPKLLIQFQNNGVVDDSQLPKDRFSAERLKGVDSTLKIQPAKLEDSAVYLCASSLSTSGFGEQFFGPGTRLTVL.

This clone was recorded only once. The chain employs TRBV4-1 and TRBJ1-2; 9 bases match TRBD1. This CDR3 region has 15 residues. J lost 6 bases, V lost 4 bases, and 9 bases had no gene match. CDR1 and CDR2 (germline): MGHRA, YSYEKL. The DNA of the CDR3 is TGCGCCAGCAGCCCTGAAAGACAGGGGGGAAATGGCTACACCTTC. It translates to CASSPERQGGNGYTF.

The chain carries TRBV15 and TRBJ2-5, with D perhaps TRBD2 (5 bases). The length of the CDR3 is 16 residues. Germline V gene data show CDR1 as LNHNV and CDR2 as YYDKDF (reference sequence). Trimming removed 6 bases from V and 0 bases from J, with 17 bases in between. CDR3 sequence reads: CATSVEDGLYQETQYF. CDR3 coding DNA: TGTGCCACCAGTGTAGAGGACGGACTGTACCAAGAGACCCAGTACTTC.

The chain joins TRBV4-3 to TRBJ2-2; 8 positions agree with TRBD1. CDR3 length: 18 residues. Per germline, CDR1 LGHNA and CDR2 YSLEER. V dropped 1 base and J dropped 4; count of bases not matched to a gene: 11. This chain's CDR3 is CASSQVFVGQGATGELFF. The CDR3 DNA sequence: TGCGCCAGCAGCCAAGTCTTCGTTGGGCAGGGGGCCACCGGGGAGCTGTTTTTT.

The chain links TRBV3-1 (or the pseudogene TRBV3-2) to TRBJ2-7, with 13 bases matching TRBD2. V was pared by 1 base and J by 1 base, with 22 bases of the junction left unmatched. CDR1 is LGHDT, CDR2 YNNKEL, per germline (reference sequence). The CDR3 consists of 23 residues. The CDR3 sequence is CASSQVVRESRLAGGLISYEQYF. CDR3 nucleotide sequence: TGTGCCAGCAGCCAAGTTGTTCGGGAATCCAGACTAGCGGGAGGCCTAATATCCTACGAGCAGTACTTC.

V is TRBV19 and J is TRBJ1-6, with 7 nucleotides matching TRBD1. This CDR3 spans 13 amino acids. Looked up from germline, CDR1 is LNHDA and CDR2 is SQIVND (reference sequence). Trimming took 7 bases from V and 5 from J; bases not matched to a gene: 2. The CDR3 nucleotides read TGTGCCAGTACGGGACAGAATAATTCACCCCTCCACTTT. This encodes CASTGQNNSPLHF.

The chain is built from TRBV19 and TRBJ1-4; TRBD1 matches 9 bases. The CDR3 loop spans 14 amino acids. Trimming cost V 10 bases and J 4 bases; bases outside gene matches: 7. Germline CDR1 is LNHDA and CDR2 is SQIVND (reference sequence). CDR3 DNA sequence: TGTGCCACGAGTCGGGACAGGGATAATGAAAAACTGTTTTTT. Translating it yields CATSRDRDNEKLFF.

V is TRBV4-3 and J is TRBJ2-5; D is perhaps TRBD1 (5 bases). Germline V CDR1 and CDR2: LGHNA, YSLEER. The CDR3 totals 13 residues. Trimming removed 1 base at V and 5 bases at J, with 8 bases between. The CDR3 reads CASSQGQFETQYF. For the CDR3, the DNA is TGCGCCAGCAGCCAAGGACAGTTCGAGACCCAGTACTTC.

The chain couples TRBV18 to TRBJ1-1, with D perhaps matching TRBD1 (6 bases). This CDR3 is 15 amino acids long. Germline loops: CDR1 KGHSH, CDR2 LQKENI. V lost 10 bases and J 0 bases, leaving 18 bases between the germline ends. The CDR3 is CATFMTGGMNTEAFF. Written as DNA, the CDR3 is TGTGCCACCTTTATGACAGGTGGGATGAACACTGAAGCTTTCTTT.

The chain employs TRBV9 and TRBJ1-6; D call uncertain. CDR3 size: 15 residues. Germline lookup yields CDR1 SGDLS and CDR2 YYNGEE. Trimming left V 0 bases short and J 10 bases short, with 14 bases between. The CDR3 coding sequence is TGTGCCAGCAGCGTAGATCTATATGAGGGATCACCCCTCCACTTT. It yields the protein CASSVDLYEGSPLHF.

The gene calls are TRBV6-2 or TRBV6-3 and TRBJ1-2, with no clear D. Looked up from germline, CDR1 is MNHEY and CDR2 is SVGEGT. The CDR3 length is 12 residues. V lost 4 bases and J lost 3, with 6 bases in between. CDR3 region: CASSSEDYGYTF. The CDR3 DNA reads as TGTGCCAGCAGTTCCGAGGACTATGGCTACACCTTC.

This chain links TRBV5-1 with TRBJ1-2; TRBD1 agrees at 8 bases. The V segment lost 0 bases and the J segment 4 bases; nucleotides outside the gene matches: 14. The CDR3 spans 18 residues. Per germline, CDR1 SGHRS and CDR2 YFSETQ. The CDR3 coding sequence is TGCGCCAGCAGCTTGGCCGGGACAGGCGGTAGATCGTCCTATGGCTACACCTTC. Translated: CASSLAGTGGRSSYGYTF. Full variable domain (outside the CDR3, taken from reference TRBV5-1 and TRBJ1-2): KAGVTQTPRYLIKTRGQQVTLSCSPISGHRSVSWYQQTPGQGLQFLFEYFSETQRNKGNFPGRFSGRQFSNSRSEMNVSTLELGDSALYLCASSLAGTGGRSSYGYTFGSGTRLTVV.

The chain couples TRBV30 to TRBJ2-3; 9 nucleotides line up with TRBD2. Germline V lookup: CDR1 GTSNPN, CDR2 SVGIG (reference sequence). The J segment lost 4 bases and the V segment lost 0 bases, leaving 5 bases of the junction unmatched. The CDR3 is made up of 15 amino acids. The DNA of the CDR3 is TGTGCCTGGAGTGTGGGTAGCGGGGGTGCAGATACGCAGTATTTT. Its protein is CAWSVGSGGADTQYF.

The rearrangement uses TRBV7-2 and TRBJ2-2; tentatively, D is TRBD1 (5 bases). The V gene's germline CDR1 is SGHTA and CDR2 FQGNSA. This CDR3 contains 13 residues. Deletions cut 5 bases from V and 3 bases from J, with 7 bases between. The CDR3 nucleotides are TGTGCCAGCAGCATACAGGACACCGGGGAGCTGTTTTTT. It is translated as CASSIQDTGELFF.

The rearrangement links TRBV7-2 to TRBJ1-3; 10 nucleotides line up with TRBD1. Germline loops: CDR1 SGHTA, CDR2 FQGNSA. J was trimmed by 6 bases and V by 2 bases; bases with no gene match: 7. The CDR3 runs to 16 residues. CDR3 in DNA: TGTGCCAGCAGCTTAAGGGGACAGGGGACCGCAAACACCATATATTTT. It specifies CASSLRGQGTANTIYF.

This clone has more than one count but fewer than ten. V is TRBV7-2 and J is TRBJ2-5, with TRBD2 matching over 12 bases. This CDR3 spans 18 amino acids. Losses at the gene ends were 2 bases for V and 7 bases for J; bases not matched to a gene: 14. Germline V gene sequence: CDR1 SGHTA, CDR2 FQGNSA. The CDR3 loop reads CASSLILAGGGGEATQYF. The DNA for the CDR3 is TGTGCCAGCAGCTTAATCCTAGCGGGAGGGGGGGGCGAGGCGACCCAGTACTTC.

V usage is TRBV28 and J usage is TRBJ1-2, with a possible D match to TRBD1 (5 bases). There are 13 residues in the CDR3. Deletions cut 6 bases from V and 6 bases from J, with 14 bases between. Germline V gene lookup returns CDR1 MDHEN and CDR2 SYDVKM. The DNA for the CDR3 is TGTGCCAGCAGCCCGACAGCGATCCATGGCTACACCTTC. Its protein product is CASSPTAIHGYTF.

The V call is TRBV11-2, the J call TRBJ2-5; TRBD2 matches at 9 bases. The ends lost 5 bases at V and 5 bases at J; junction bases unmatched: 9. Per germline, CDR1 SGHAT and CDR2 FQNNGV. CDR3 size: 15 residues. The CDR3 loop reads CASSQRAGGIETQYF. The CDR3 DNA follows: TGTGCCAGCAGCCAGCGGGCGGGGGGGATCGAGACCCAGTACTTC.